Presented here are 10 T cell receptor beta chains from one specimen sequenced in a study of human T cells and chemical hapten exposure. Using its own MiXCR run on the RACE reads, TCRdb lists one record per CDR3 protein. The data show roughly 190,000 distinct CDR3 sequences, 20% to 25% seen once. The time point is: patch test 1, 2 weeks after DPC sensitization. Indicated treatment: therapeutic diphenylcyclopropenone sensitization with weekly scalp DPC. Sequencing was performed on whole blood, taken in connection with sensitization to the hapten diphenylcyclopropenone (DPC). These receptors were taken from a woman between 50 and 59 years old with alopecia areata. Some clones in this sample may be carry-over from other donors' samples.

V usage is TRBV9 and J usage is TRBJ2-5; a weak D match, TRBD2 (6 bases). With 1 base removed from V and 1 base from J, the gap between germline ends came to 8 bases. From germline, CDR1 is SGDLS and CDR2 YYNGEE. The CDR3 sequence is 14 residues long. CDR3 loop: CASSVTSSQETQYF. The DNA of the CDR3 is TGTGCCAGCAGCGTAACTAGCTCCCAAGAGACCCAGTACTTC.

A few counts support this clonotype. The chain carries TRBV5-1 and TRBJ1-1, with D possibly matching TRBD1 (5 bases). Trimming took 6 bases from V and 0 from J, leaving 12 bases between them. Per germline, CDR1 SGHRS and CDR2 YFSETQ. This CDR3 spans 14 amino acids. The CDR3 DNA sequence: TGCGCCAGCAAAGGGAACAGGTTGAACACTGAAGCTTTCTTT. Its translation: CASKGNRLNTEAFF.

This clonotype was observed a handful of times. This chain joins TRBV28 and TRBJ2-5; D gene ambiguous. CDR1 is MDHEN and CDR2 is SYDVKM in the germline V gene. This CDR3 has 15 residues. Trimming took 2 bases from V and 5 from J, leaving 15 bases between them. The DNA of the CDR3 is TGTGCCAGCAGTTTAGCTAGTAATGTGGGGGAGACCCAGTACTTC. Encoded protein: CASSLASNVGETQYF.

This clonotype was counted only a few times. Written as DNA, the CDR3 is TGCAGCGTTGAAGACGGCAATCAGCCCCAGCATTTT. It specifies CSVEDGNQPQHF. This chain links TRBV29-1 with TRBJ1-5; no definite D call. The V and J ends lost 0 bases and 2 bases respectively, with 2 bases between them. The V gene's germline CDR1 is SQVTM and CDR2 ANQGSEA. CDR3 size: 12 residues.

In DNA, the CDR3 is TGTGCCAGCAGCCCAGTGGGGACAGCCTACGAGCAGTACTTC. It encodes CASSPVGTAYEQYF. This rearrangement joins TRBV7-9 to TRBJ2-7, with TRBD1 identical over 7 bases. CDR3 size: 14 residues. The germline V gene has CDR1 SEHNR and CDR2 FQNEAQ (reference sequence). Losses at the gene ends were 5 bases for V and 2 bases for J; bases not matched to a gene: 6.

The V and J genes are TRBV10-2 and TRBJ2-1; D may be TRBD2 (6 bases). V was trimmed by 5 bases and J by 5 bases, leaving 22 bases between them. The CDR3 totals 17 residues. Germline V gives CDR1 WSHSY, CDR2 SAAADI. DNA of the CDR3: TGCGCCAGCAGTTCTCTCGCGGGGTTAGGGCTAGACAATGAGCAGTTCTTC. This encodes CASSSLAGLGLDNEQFF.

This clonotype was seen a handful of times. The chain carries TRBV29-1 and TRBJ2-1; the D call may be TRBD1 or TRBD2 (5 bases each). CDR1 is SQVTM, CDR2 ANQGSEA, per germline. This CDR3 comprises 17 residues. V was trimmed by 5 bases and J by 2 bases, leaving 22 bases between them. CDR3 protein: CSVHRGAQGSPYNEQFF. CDR3 DNA sequence: TGCAGCGTTCATAGGGGAGCCCAGGGAAGTCCCTACAATGAGCAGTTCTTC.

This sequence joins TRBV3-1 and TRBJ1-2, with a tentative D call TRBD1 (5 bases). Germline V gene sequence: CDR1 LGHDT, CDR2 YNNKEL (reference sequence). Trimming shortened V by 1 base and J by 5 bases, and 11 bases separated the two germline ends. The CDR3 is 14 amino acids. This CDR3 is CASSQGGRVYGYTF. The DNA for the CDR3 is TGTGCCAGCAGCCAAGGTGGCAGGGTGTATGGCTACACCTTC.

The chain is built from TRBV6-6 and TRBJ1-6; 7 bases line up with TRBD1. CDR3 length: 14 residues. Germline CDR1 is MNHNY and CDR2 is SVGAGI (reference sequence). V gave up 2 bases and J gave up 9 bases; unmatched junction bases: 4. The CDR3 DNA follows: TGTGCCAGCAGTTACCGGGACAGCAGTTCACCCCTCCACTTT. Translation gives CASSYRDSSSPLHF.

This clonotype was detected a few times. The gene calls are TRBV5-1 and TRBJ2-1; D uncertain. CDR3 length: 14 amino acids. V lost 6 bases and J lost 5, with 15 bases in between. Germline lookup yields CDR1 SGHRS and CDR2 YFSETQ. The CDR3 bases are TGCGCCAGCACCCCGCACGGATCACACAATGAGCAGTTCTTC. It specifies CASTPHGSHNEQFF.